This entry is about one T cell receptor beta chain. The antigen remains undetermined. Primers used in a second PCR of about 6 to 11 cycles were a sample-barcoded 5' primer and a J-beta primer mix. Every sample gave at least 2.5 million paired-end reads containing CDR3. TCRdb re-called the 5' RACE reads with MiXCR, one entry per CDR3 protein. The table shows hundreds of thousands of distinct CDR3 sequences, with about 30% occurring only once. Trimming left V 7 bases short and J 3 bases short, with 7 bases between. Germline CDR1 and CDR2: LNHDA and SQIVND (reference sequence). This CDR3 comprises 12 residues. These data belong to a study of blood T cells in healthy people across ages. Overall study results and limits: Fewer expanded clones and more diversity marked long-lived versus aged donors.

This chain uses TRBV19 with TRBJ2-1; perhaps TRBD2 as D (5 bases). The sequence derives from a woman aged 80 or over in good health. Sequenced sample: blood. CDR3: CASKAGYNEQFF. CDR3 coding DNA: TGTGCCAGTAAGGCGGGCTACAATGAGCAGTTCTTC. The complete variable domain, with remaining parts taken from reference TRBV19 and TRBJ2-1, reads DGGITQSPKYLFRKEGQNVTLSCEQNLNHDAMYWYRQDPGQGLRLIYYSQIVNDFQKGDIAEGYSVSREKKESFPLTVTSAQKNPTAFYLCASKAGYNEQFFGPGTRLTVL.